The clone carrying this T cell receptor beta chain was picked up a small number of times. Its antigen is currently unknown. The data derive from a study of T cells in Graves' hyperthyroidism and ophthalmopathy. From RNA transcripts, TCR beta CDR3 regions were amplified. First-round RT-PCR targeting the TCR CDR3 was performed with the HTBI primer set. TCRdb redid the calling of the multiplex PCR reads with MiXCR, one entry per CDR3 protein. The sample lists 700,000 or so distinct CDR3 sequences, 15% to 20% seen once, with under 9.5% in the top ten. The study's findings and limits: Among thyroid clonotypes expanded above 0.001, most also appeared in blood.

Germline CDR1 DFQATT, CDR2 SNEGSKA (reference sequence). This CDR3 region has 16 residues. The ends were cut back, 6 bases at V and 4 bases at J, with 23 bases in the middle. The source is a man aged 18 to 29 with Graves' hyperthyroidism. The sequencing sample was made of blood. The chain joins TRBV20-1 to TRBJ2-3; D is perhaps TRBD1 (6 bases). The CDR3 DNA sequence: TGCAGTGCCGATACGGGCCTAGCCAAGGGGGCAGATACGCAGTATTTT. The encoded protein is CSADTGLAKGADTQYF.